This T cell receptor (beta chain) was documented in a study of cytomegalovirus exposure and HLA in healthy donors. Whole-study results and caveats: The listing of about 150 TCR beta chains classed them as cytomegalovirus-associated. Three chains linked to CMV were shown in vitro to be specific for CMV antigens.

TCRdb keeps only in-frame clones here, not all; method: immunoSEQ multiplex PCR. The sample has hundreds of thousands of clones; 86% are singletons. V was pared by 6 bases and J by 5 bases, with 6 bases of the junction left unmatched. Germline lookup yields CDR1 SNHLY and CDR2 FYNNEI. The CDR3 is 13 amino acids. This clone came up once. The target antigen is unknown. This clonotype was sampled from a woman under 30 in good health and CMV-seronegative. This chain links TRBV2 with TRBJ1-2, with 7 nucleotides matching TRBD1. The sequenced sample consisted of PBMCs. The CDR3 protein is CASRSPGQYGYTF. In DNA form, the CDR3 reads TGTGCCAGCAGGTCGCCGGGACAGTATGGCTACACCTTC.